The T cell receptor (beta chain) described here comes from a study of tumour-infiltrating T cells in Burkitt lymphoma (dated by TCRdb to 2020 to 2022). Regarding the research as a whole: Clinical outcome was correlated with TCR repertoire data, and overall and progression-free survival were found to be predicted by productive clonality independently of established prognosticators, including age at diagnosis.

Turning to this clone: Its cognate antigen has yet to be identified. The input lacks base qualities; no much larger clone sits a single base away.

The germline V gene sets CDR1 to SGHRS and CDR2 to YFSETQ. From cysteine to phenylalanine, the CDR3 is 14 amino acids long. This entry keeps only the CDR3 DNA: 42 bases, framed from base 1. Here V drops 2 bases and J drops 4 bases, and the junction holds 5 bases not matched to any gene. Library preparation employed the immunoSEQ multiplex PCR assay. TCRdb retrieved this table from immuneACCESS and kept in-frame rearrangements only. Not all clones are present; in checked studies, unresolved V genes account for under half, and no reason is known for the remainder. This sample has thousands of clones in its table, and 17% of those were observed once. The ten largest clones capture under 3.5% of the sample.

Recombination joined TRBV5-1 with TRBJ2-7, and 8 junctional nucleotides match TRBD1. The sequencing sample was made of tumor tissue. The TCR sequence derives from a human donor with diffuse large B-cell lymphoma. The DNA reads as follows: TGCGCCAGCAGCTTACAGGGGGATCTATACGAGCAGTACTTC. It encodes CASSLQGDLYEQYF.